This TCR beta chain was recovered during a study of cytomegalovirus exposure and HLA in healthy donors. The overall study: Earlier, 110 million or so unique TCR beta sequences were recovered from roughly 180 million T cells by an analysis. Findings and limits, study-wide: Within a later analysis, the majority of CMV-associated TCR beta chains appeared HLA-restricted. Three CMV-associated chains proved CMV antigen-specific in vitro.

The PCR was carried out with 60 Vbeta primers and 13 Jbeta primers. Using immunoSEQ multiplex PCR, the repertoire was profiled, and TCRdb retains in-frame clones only, with some absent. The sample carries around 58,000 clones, about 77% recorded once. As concerns this clone: Its specificity is not known.

In germline, CDR1 is LNHDA, CDR2 SQIVND (reference sequence). The V gene lost 5 bases and the J gene lost 0 bases, with 11 bases spanning the gap. The CDR3 loop spans 15 amino acids. The chain is built from TRBV19 and TRBJ1-5; unclear D gene. Material: PBMCs. This TCR came from a female donor in good health and CMV-seronegative. CDR3 loop: CASSSGSYSNQPQHF. For the CDR3, the DNA is TGTGCCAGTAGTTCGGGGTCTTATAGCAATCAGCCCCAGCATTTT.